The entry below describes one TCR beta chain. Data came from immunoSEQ multiplex PCR; TCRdb stores just in-frame clones and leaves some out. The sample consists of tens of thousands of clones, roughly 88% of them appearing once. The data were obtained in a study of blood T cell repertoires in COVID-19. This CDR3 contains 15 residues. The trim removed 6 bases at V and 0 bases at J, leaving 5 bases unmatched. Germline V lookup: CDR1 SNHLY, CDR2 FYNNEI. This clonotype was sampled from an elderly man with active or convalescent COVID-19. V usage is TRBV2 and J usage is TRBJ1-5; 7 bases are shared with TRBD1. The sample comprised peripheral blood. The CDR3 loop reads CASRDPGGSNQPQHF. CDR3 DNA: TGTGCCAGCAGAGATCCAGGGGGTAGCAATCAGCCCCAGCATTTT. Full variable domain (outside the CDR3, taken from reference TRBV2 and TRBJ1-5): EPEVTQTPSHQVTQMGQEVILRCVPISNHLYFYWYRQILGQKVEFLVSFYNNEISEKSEIFDDQFSVERPDGSNFTLKIRSTKLEDSAMYFCASRDPGGSNQPQHFGDGTRLSIL.